The rows below give T cell receptor beta chains drawn from one sample of a study of cytomegalovirus exposure and HLA in healthy donors. Sequencing used immunoSEQ multiplex PCR; TCRdb keeps in-frame clones, though not all of them. Counted here are about 170,000 clones, 75% to 90% occurring once; the ten biggest clones make up 2.3%. Sample: PBMCs. The source of these receptors is a male donor in good health and CMV-seronegative. CDR3s include the opening cysteine and the closing phenylalanine or tryptophan. The D gene is left open where the match is weak. Not all rows give a size; the values are once, few, many and, for expanded clones, a class.

TRBJ1-2 | TRBV4-3 | NA | NA | CASSQDRYSYGYTF | TGCGCCAGCAGCCAAGACAGGTATTCCTATGGCTACACCTTC
TRBJ2-6 | TRBV5-5 | NA | NA | CASSLGSSGANVLTF | TGTGCCAGCAGCTTGGGGAGCTCTGGGGCCAACGTCCTGACTTTC
TRBJ2-2 | TRBV6-1 | NA | NA | CASSGFTGNTGELFF | TGTGCCAGCAGTGGTTTTACAGGGAACACCGGGGAGCTGTTTTTT
TRBJ2-5 | TRBV5-1 | TRBD2 | NA | CASSPGISGVPQETQYF | TGCGCCAGCAGCCCCGGGATAAGCGGGGTTCCACAAGAGACCCAGTACTTC
TRBJ2-3 | TRBV5-1 | TRBD1 | NA | CASTPQGALGTDTQYF | TGCGCCAGCACCCCACAGGGGGCGTTGGGCACAGATACGCAGTATTTT
TRBJ1-6 | TRBV6-5 | TRBD1 | few | CASSYGQGLPLHF | TGTGCCAGCAGTTACGGACAGGGCTTACCCCTCCACTTT
TRBJ2-3 | TRBV19 | NA | NA | CASRGDSYVTQYF | TGTGCCAGTAGGGGGGACTCCTACGTAACGCAGTATTTT
TRBJ2-7 | TRBV29-1 | NA | NA | CSVVLGPTPRLGNEQYF | TGCAGCGTTGTCCTCGGTCCCACACCTAGACTTGGCAACGAGCAGTACTTC
TRBJ2-7 | TRBV7-2 | TRBD2 | NA | CASSYLAGGYEQYF | TGTGCCAGCAGCTACCTAGCGGGGGGCTACGAGCAGTACTTC
TRBJ2-3 | TRBV7-8 | NA | NA | CASRLVTDTQYF | TGTGCCAGCAGACTAGTCACAGATACGCAGTATTTT
TRBJ1-6 | TRBV6-5 | TRBD1 | NA | CASSRTGGLPLHF | TGTGCCAGCAGTCGGACAGGGGGATTGCCCCTCCACTTT